The entry that follows covers one T cell receptor (beta chain) sequence. Its specificity is not known. This table comes from immunoSEQ multiplex PCR, and its TCRdb copy is limited to in-frame clones, with some not included. The table records 69,000 or so clones, over 90% of them present only once. This sample is part of a study of T cell clonotyping in hematopoietic cell transplantation. Study outcomes and limitations: Few recipient clonotypes overlapped donors; over 95% were de novo at given depth. After transplant, recipient diversity fell while pathologically expanded clonotypes grew through day 180. Graft donor and pretransplant recipient Inverse Simpson Index values predicted broader posttransplant TCR diversity.

The CDR3 is 15 residues long. Trimming took 3 bases from V and 0 from J, leaving 10 bases between them. From germline, CDR1 is SGDLS and CDR2 YYNGEE. The chain recombines TRBV9 with TRBJ2-1; D not resolved. The source material was peripheral blood mononuclear cells. This TCR was recovered from a man aged 50 to 59 in good health. Some clones in this sample may be carry-over from other donors' samples. The CDR3 is CASSGTPGSYNEQFF. In DNA form, the CDR3 reads TGTGCCAGCAGCGGAACCCCTGGCTCCTACAATGAGCAGTTCTTC.